Listed below are T cell receptor beta chains from one sample, sequenced in a study of OX40 agonist ivuxolimab in advanced cancers. Assay: immunoSEQ multiplex PCR; the TCRdb copy retains only in-frame clones and omits some. The sample yields approximately 35,000 clones, approximately 90% seen once. The material sequenced was CD4+ or CD8+ T cells sorted from blood, taken in a trial of the OX40 agonist ivuxolimab. These receptors were collected from an adult with an advanced solid tumor such as melanoma, head and neck, liver or kidney cancer. The CDR3 runs from the conserved cysteine through the conserved F or W. A D gene is named only where the DNA matches it firmly. Expanded clones are given a class, and other clones once, few, many or no size at all.

d_call	clone_size	j_call	v_call	cdr3_nt	cdr3_aa
NA	once	TRBJ1-2	TRBV4-2	TGTGCCAGCAGCCAAGCTAAGGGAGTGTATGGCTACACCTTC	CASSQAKGVYGYTF
NA	NA	TRBJ1-2	TRBV2	TGTGCCAGCCTTGGGTCAGGGTCCAATGGCTACACCTTC	CASLGSGSNGYTF
NA	NA	TRBJ2-7	TRBV15	TGTGCCACCAGCACATATGGTGAAGAGCAGTACTTC	CATSTYGEEQYF
TRBD1	NA	TRBJ1-2	TRBV4-2	TGTGCCAGCAGCCAAGAAGAGGTGGACAGGGACTATGGCTACACCTTC	CASSQEEVDRDYGYTF
NA	NA	TRBJ2-7	TRBV4-3	TGCGCCAGCAGCCAAGGCCCGTACGAGCAGTACTTC	CASSQGPYEQYF
NA	NA	TRBJ1-2	TRBV6-5	TGTGCCAGCAGTTACCACACTAACTATGGCTACACCTTC	CASSYHTNYGYTF
NA	NA	TRBJ1-5	TRBV6-6	TGTGCCAGCAGTTCAGGGCTCGGTGGCTCTTATCAGCCCCAGCATTTT	CASSSGLGGSYQPQHF
TRBD2	NA	TRBJ2-2	TRBV13	TGTGCCAGCAGCTCAACCCAAGCGGGAGGGCTTAACGGGGAGCTGTTTTTT	CASSSTQAGGLNGELFF
NA	NA	TRBJ2-7	TRBV5-1	TGCGCCAGCAGCCCGGAGGGGGACAACTCCTACGAGCAGTACTTC	CASSPEGDNSYEQYF
NA	once	TRBJ1-1	TRBV28	TGTGCCAGCAGTTTAGTTGGGTTTTCGTACACTGAAGCTTTCTTT	CASSLVGFSYTEAFF
TRBD1	NA	TRBJ1-1	TRBV29-1	TGCAGCGTTGGTCGGACAGGGGGCGCGACTGAAGCTTTCTTT	CSVGRTGGATEAFF
NA	NA	TRBJ2-5	TRBV12-5	TGTGCTAGTGGTTTGGCACTTACCGGGACATGGGATGAAGAGACCCAGTACTTC	CASGLALTGTWDEETQYF
TRBD1	once	TRBJ1-1	TRBV7-8	TGTGCCAGCAGCGGCTCCGGGACAGGCTCTTTTGAAGCTTTCTTT	CASSGSGTGSFEAFF
TRBD2	NA	TRBJ2-7	TRBV27	TGTGCCACTTCCCTCGGGACTAGCGGCTACGAGCAGTACTTC	CATSLGTSGYEQYF
NA	NA	TRBJ2-7	TRBV7-2	TGTGCCAGCAGCTTAGGAACAGCCTTACCGACCTCCTACGAGCAGTACTTC	CASSLGTALPTSYEQYF
TRBD1	NA	TRBJ2-1	TRBV13	TGTGCCAGCAGCCCGACAGGGAGCTCCTACAATGAGCAGTTCTTC	CASSPTGSSYNEQFF
TRBD2	NA	TRBJ2-7	TRBV13	TGTGCCAGCAGCGGACTTGGCGGGAGGGCAGAGCGGGAGCAGTACTTC	CASSGLGGRAEREQYF
TRBD1	NA	TRBJ1-2	TRBV28	TGTGCCAGCAGTCCCGGGACAGGGAAAGATCATGGCTACATCTTC	CASSPGTGKDHGYIF
NA	NA	TRBJ1-3	TRBV6-5	TGTGCCAGCAGTTCCCAACGGGACTTTGGAAACACCATATATTTT	CASSSQRDFGNTIYF
NA	NA	TRBJ1-2	TRBV28	TGTGCCAGCAGTTTCTCGTCAAGCTACACCTTC	CASSFSSSYTF
NA	once	TRBJ2-2	TRBV2	TGTGCCAGCAGTGAACCCCAAGGGGATACCGACACCGGGGAGCTGTTTTTT	CASSEPQGDTDTGELFF
TRBD2	NA	TRBJ2-7	TRBV20-1	TGCAGTGTCTGGGAGGGTCCCGAGCAGTACTTC	CSVWEGPEQYF
NA	NA	TRBJ2-5	TRBV19	TGTGCCAGTAGTCCCCTGTGGGGAGAGACCCAGTACTTC	CASSPLWGETQYF
NA	NA	TRBJ1-2	TRBV19	TGTGCCAGTATACCGACCCCTTCGGGCTATGGCTACACCTTC	CASIPTPSGYGYTF
NA	NA	TRBJ1-1	TRBV28	TGTGCCAGCAGCCCAATATCCACTGAAGCTTTCTTT	CASSPISTEAFF
NA	NA	TRBJ2-7	TRBV11-2	TGTGCCAGCAGCTTAGTTTCCTACGAGCAGTACTTC	CASSLVSYEQYF
TRBD2	NA	TRBJ2-3	TRBV29-1	TGCAGCGTCGCGGGACTAGCGGTCACAGATACGCAGTATTTT	CSVAGLAVTDTQYF
NA	NA	TRBJ2-2	TRBV19	TGTGCCAGTAGTATCTTCCAGGGTTTCCTAACCGGGGAGCTGTTTTTT	CASSIFQGFLTGELFF
TRBD2	NA	TRBJ2-3	TRBV10-3	TGTGCCATCAGAACTAGCGGGATTGTTAGCGCAGATACGCAGTATTTT	CAIRTSGIVSADTQYF
NA	NA	TRBJ1-1	TRBV4-2	TGTGCCAGCAGCCAAGACCTAGGGGGGGGGAACACTGAAGCTTTCTTT	CASSQDLGGGNTEAFF
NA	NA	TRBJ1-1	TRBV30	TGTGCCTGGAGTGACAGCTGGGGGGACACTGAAGCTTTCTTT	CAWSDSWGDTEAFF
TRBD1	once	TRBJ1-4	TRBV7-2	TGTGCCAGCAGGGACACGACAGGGATTAATGAAAAACTGTTTTTT	CASRDTTGINEKLFF
TRBD1	NA	TRBJ2-7	TRBV11-2	TGTGCCAGCAGCTTAGTGAGCGGACAGGGCTACGAGCAGTACTTC	CASSLVSGQGYEQYF
TRBD2	NA	TRBJ2-1	TRBV28	TGTGCCAGCAGTCAGCTAGGACTAGCGGTTAACAATGAGCAGTTCTTC	CASSQLGLAVNNEQFF
NA	NA	TRBJ2-5	TRBV10-3	TGTGCCATCAGTGAGTCGAGCCCTCCGGGGGAGACCCAGTACTTC	CAISESSPPGETQYF
NA	NA	TRBJ2-7	TRBV6-1	TGTGCCAGCAGTGACTTAGGCGGGGAGTCAGGACCCCACGGTTACTACTTC	CASSDLGGESGPHGYYF
TRBD1	NA	TRBJ1-4	TRBV11-2	TGTGCCAGCAGCTTAAGATTGCTCGACAGGGTCCATGAAGGAAAACTGTTTTTT	CASSLRLLDRVHEGKLFF
NA	NA	TRBJ1-1	TRBV10-3	TGTGCCGCTTTAGGGGGCACTGAAGCTTTCTTT	CAALGGTEAFF
NA	NA	TRBJ2-2	TRBV14	TGTGCCAGCAGCCCCTTAACGGGATTTTCGGAATCCGGGGAGCTGTTTTTT	CASSPLTGFSESGELFF
NA	NA	TRBJ1-1	TRBV6-6	TGTGCCAGCATCCCCAGGTTGGTCGACACTGAAGCTTTCTTT	CASIPRLVDTEAFF
NA	NA	TRBJ2-1	TRBV29-1	TGCAGCGTTGTCCGGAGCGGGCAATACAATGAGCAGTTCTTC	CSVVRSGQYNEQFF
NA	NA	TRBJ2-1	TRBV27	TGTGCCAGCAGTTTAGCGGTTTCCTCCTACAATGAGCAGTTCTTC	CASSLAVSSYNEQFF
TRBD1	NA	TRBJ2-2	TRBV4-3	TGCGCCAGGGAGACAGGGCTCCCCGGGGAGCTGTTTTTT	CARETGLPGELFF
NA	NA	TRBJ1-1	TRBV6-5	TGTGCCAGCAGCCCACTTCGGGACACCACTGAAGCTTTCTTT	CASSPLRDTTEAFF
NA	NA	TRBJ1-4	TRBV4-3	TGCGCCAGCAGCGGGGGGAAAGCAGAAGCAACTAATGAAAAACTGTTTTTT	CASSGGKAEATNEKLFF
NA	NA	TRBJ1-1	TRBV7-3	TGTGCCAGCAGCCCAGGGGCCGGGGCTGAAGCTTTCTTT	CASSPGAGAEAFF
TRBD1	NA	TRBJ2-7	TRBV28	TGTGCCAGCAGTTCCCAGGGGGTCTCCTACGAGCAGTACTTC	CASSSQGVSYEQYF
NA	NA	TRBJ2-2	TRBV9	TGTGCCAGCTCGTTTACAGGGAGGGACGGGGAGCTGTTTTTT	CASSFTGRDGELFF
TRBD2	NA	TRBJ2-5	TRBV27	TGTGCCAGCAGTTTAGGGGGGGAAGAGACCCAGTACTTC	CASSLGGEETQYF
NA	NA	TRBJ2-5	TRBV4-3	TGCGCCAGCAGCCAAGAGATTGAACCGACAGCCCCTTATTCCAAGGAGGACCAGTACTTC	CASSQEIEPTAPYSKEDQYF
NA	NA	TRBJ2-7	TRBV6-5	TGTGCCAGCAGTTACCAAACTAACGGGTACGAGCAGTACTTC	CASSYQTNGYEQYF
NA	once	TRBJ1-5	TRBV27	TGTGCCAGCAGTTTAGGGGGGGGTCAGCCCCAGCATTTT	CASSLGGGQPQHF
TRBD2	NA	TRBJ2-1	TRBV27	TGTGCCAGCAGTCTAGGGACTAACTACAATGAGCAGTTCTTC	CASSLGTNYNEQFF